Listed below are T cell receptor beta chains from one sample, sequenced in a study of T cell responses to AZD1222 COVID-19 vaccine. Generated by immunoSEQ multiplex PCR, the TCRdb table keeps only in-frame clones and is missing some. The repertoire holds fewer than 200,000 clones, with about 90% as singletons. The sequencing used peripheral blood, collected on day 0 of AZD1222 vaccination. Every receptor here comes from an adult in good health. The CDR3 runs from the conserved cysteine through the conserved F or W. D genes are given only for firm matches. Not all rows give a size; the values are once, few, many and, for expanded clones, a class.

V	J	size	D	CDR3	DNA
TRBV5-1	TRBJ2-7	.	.	CASSPADRTYEQYF	TGCGCCAGCAGCCCCGCCGACAGGACCTACGAGCAGTACTTC
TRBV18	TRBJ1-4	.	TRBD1	CASSRRDRGALLLTNEKLFF	TGTGCCAGCTCACGCCGAGACAGGGGGGCCCTCCTACTAACTAATGAAAAACTGTTTTTT
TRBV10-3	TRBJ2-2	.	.	CAISDAGRNTGELFF	TGTGCCATCAGTGACGCCGGGAGGAACACCGGGGAGCTGTTTTTT
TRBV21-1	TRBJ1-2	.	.	CASSAHCRRDRGQGGYTF	TGTGCCAGCAGCGCCCATTGCCGCCGGGACAGGGGGCAGGGGGGCTACACCTTC
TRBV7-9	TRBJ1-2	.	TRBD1	CASSQTGLLDGYTF	TGTGCCAGCAGCCAGACAGGGCTCTTGGATGGCTACACCTTC
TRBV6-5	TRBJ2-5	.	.	CASSLSYQETQYF	TGTGCCAGCAGTCTTTCGTACCAAGAGACCCAGTACTTC
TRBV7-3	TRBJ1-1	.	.	CASSLTGNTEAFF	TGTGCCAGCAGCTTAACCGGGAACACTGAAGCTTTCTTT
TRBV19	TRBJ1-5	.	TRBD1	CASSISTGRGSTNQPQHF	TGTGCCAGTAGTATCTCGACAGGGAGAGGTAGTACCAATCAGCCCCAGCATTTT
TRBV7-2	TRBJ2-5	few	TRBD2	CASSTRLAGTQETQYF	TGTGCCAGCAGCACTAGACTAGCGGGGACCCAAGAGACCCAGTACTTC
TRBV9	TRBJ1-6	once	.	CASRVESAGESPLHF	TGTGCCAGCCGCGTAGAGTCTGCAGGGGAATCACCCCTCCACTTT
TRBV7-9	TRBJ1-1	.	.	CASSARPGHLNTEAFF	TGTGCCAGCAGCGCCCGACCGGGACACCTGAACACTGAAGCTTTCTTT
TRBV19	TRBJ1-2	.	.	CASRTDRLYGYTF	TGTGCCAGTAGAACCGACAGACTCTATGGCTACACCTTC
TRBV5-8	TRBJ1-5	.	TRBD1	CASSSGQRANQPQHF	TGTGCCAGCAGCTCGGGACAGAGGGCGAATCAGCCCCAGCATTTT
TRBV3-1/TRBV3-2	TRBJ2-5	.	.	CASSQETQYF	TGTGCCAGCAGCCAAGAGACCCAGTACTTC
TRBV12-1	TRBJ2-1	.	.	CASSPGTGRPYNEQFF	TGTGCCAGCAGCCCCGGGACAGGGCGACCATACAATGAGCAGTTCTTC
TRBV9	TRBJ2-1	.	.	CASSARQTSEQFF	TGTGCCAGCAGCGCACGACAGACGAGTGAGCAGTTCTTC
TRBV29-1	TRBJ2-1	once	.	CSGKDGRREQFF	TGCAGCGGGAAGGACGGTCGGCGTGAGCAGTTCTTC
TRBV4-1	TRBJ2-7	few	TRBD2	CASSQVLGLAVEQYF	TGCGCCAGCAGCCAAGTCCTGGGACTAGCTGTCGAGCAGTACTTC
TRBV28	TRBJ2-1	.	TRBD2	CASRTVLTSANYNEQFF	TGTGCCAGCCGCACTGTCTTAACTAGCGCTAACTACAATGAGCAGTTCTTC
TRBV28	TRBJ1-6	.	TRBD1	CASSLAGTGFSF	TGTGCCAGCAGTTTAGCGGGGACAGGGTTCTCATTT
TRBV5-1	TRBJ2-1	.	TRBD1	CASSLGDREGAAEQFF	TGCGCCAGCAGCTTGGGGGACAGGGAAGGAGCTGCTGAGCAGTTCTTC
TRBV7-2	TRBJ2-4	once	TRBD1	CASSSWTGLAKNIQYF	TGTGCCAGCAGCTCGTGGACAGGCCTAGCCAAAAACATTCAGTACTTC
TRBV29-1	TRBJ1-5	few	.	CSVAAALNQPQHF	TGCAGCGTTGCTGCGGCCCTCAATCAGCCCCAGCATTTT
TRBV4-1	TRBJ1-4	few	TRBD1	CASSGDPGQGREKLFF	TGCGCCAGCAGCGGCGATCCCGGACAGGGACGGGAAAAACTGTTTTTT
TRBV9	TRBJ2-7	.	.	CASSVEPRPGEQYF	TGTGCCAGCAGCGTAGAACCCCGACCAGGGGAGCAGTACTTC
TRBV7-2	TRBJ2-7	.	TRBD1	CASRLTGNEQYF	TGTGCCAGCAGACTGACAGGGAACGAGCAGTACTTC
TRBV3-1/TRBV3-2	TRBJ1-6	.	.	CASTDSLFQTPLHF	TGTGCCAGTACCGACAGTCTCTTTCAAACGCCCCTCCACTTT
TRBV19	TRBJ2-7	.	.	CASSPGHGYYEQYF	TGTGCCAGTAGCCCGGGACACGGGTACTACGAGCAGTACTTC
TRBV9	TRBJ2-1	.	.	CASSVARQADNEQFF	TGTGCCAGCAGCGTAGCCCGACAGGCTGACAATGAGCAGTTCTTC
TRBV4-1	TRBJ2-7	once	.	CASSQRDVYEQYF	TGCGCCAGCAGCCAACGGGACGTTTACGAGCAGTACTTC
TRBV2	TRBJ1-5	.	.	CASRPRNQPQHF	TGTGCCAGCCGACCCCGTAATCAGCCCCAGCATTTT
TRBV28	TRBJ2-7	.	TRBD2	CASSFPGLAGVYEQYF	TGTGCCAGCAGTTTCCCGGGACTAGCGGGAGTATACGAGCAGTACTTC
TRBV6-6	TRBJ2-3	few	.	CASSRSIGRDTQYF	TGTGCCAGCAGTCGATCCATCGGCAGAGATACGCAGTATTTT
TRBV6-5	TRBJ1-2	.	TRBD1	CASRPDRGRKVYTF	TGTGCCAGCAGACCCGACAGGGGGCGAAAGGTCTACACCTTC
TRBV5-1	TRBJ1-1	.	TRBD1	CASSLGPVPGQGSNTEAFF	TGCGCCAGCAGCTTAGGGCCGGTCCCGGGACAGGGCTCGAACACTGAAGCTTTCTTT
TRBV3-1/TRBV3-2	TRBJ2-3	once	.	CASSQMSFGISADTQYF	TGTGCCAGCAGCCAAATGTCTTTCGGAATCTCAGCAGATACGCAGTATTTT
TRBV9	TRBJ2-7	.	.	CASSVGGEDPNYEQYF	TGTGCCAGCAGCGTAGGGGGGGAGGACCCGAACTACGAGCAGTACTTC
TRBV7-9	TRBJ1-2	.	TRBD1	CASSSSNWGTGSDYGYTF	TGTGCCAGCAGCTCCTCGAACTGGGGGACAGGGAGTGACTATGGCTACACCTTC
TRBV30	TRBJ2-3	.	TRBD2	CAWSTGGYGTDTQYF	TGTGCCTGGAGCACGGGGGGGTATGGCACAGATACGCAGTATTTT
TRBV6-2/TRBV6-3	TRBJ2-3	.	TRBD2	CASSTLGGSGTDTQYF	TGTGCCAGCAGTACCCTAGGCGGGAGCGGGACAGATACGCAGTATTTT
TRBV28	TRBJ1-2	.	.	CASSEANYGYTF	TGTGCCAGCAGCGAGGCTAACTATGGCTACACCTTC
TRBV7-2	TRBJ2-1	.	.	CASSAQPDSRYNEQFF	TGTGCCAGCAGCGCCCAGCCGGACAGCCGCTACAATGAGCAGTTCTTC
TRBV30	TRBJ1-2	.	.	CAWSGIGIAGTPNYGYTF	TGTGCCTGGAGTGGTATAGGGATAGCCGGGACACCCAACTATGGCTACACCTTC
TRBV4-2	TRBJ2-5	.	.	CASSQDERGPQSRGVRRETQYF	TGTGCCAGCAGCCAAGATGAGAGGGGCCCTCAAAGTCGTGGGGTTAGGAGAGAGACCCAGTACTTC
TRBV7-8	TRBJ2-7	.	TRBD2	CASSTPGTSGSEQYF	TGTGCCAGCAGCACACCCGGGACTAGCGGGAGCGAGCAGTACTTC
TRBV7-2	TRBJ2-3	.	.	CASSTGGYTDTQYF	TGTGCCAGCAGCACTGGGGGTTACACAGATACGCAGTATTTT
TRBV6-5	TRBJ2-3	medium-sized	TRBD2	CASSYSGRAPDTQYF	TGTGCCAGCAGTTACAGCGGGAGGGCCCCAGATACGCAGTATTTT
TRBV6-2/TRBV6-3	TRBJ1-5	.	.	CASSYSVPGRGPQHF	TGTGCCAGCAGTTACTCGGTTCCAGGGAGAGGGCCCCAGCATTTT
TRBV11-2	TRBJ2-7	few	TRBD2	CASSHISGSHAFEQYF	TGTGCCAGCAGTCATATTAGCGGGAGCCACGCCTTCGAGCAGTACTTC
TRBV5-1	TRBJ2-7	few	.	CASSLTETYEQYF	TGCGCCAGCAGCTTGACAGAAACCTACGAGCAGTACTTC
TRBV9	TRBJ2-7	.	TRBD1	CASSVSGTGIYEQYF	TGTGCCAGCAGCGTATCCGGGACAGGGATCTACGAGCAGTACTTC